The rows below give T cell receptor beta chains drawn from one sample of a study of cytomegalovirus exposure and HLA in healthy donors. Assay used: immunoSEQ multiplex PCR; TCRdb lists only in-frame clones, some missing. This table lists 130,000 to 150,000 clones. The specimen was PBMCs. Receptors were obtained from a man in his forties or fifties in good health and CMV-seronegative. The CDR3 runs from the conserved cysteine through the conserved F or W. Each record gives: CDR3 DNA, CDR3 protein, D gene, V gene, J gene, CDR3 length. D genes are given only for firm matches.

CDR3nt: TGTGCCAGCAGACCGGGACTAGCGGGGGCCCGAGACACCGGGGAGCTGTTTTTT
CDR3aa: CASRPGLAGARDTGELFF
d_gene: TRBD2
v_gene: TRBV7-9
j_gene: TRBJ2-2
len: 18

CDR3nt: TGTGCCAGCAGCTTTGAGGCTATGGGCAATCAGCCCCAGCATTTT
CDR3aa: CASSFEAMGNQPQHF
d_gene: .
v_gene: TRBV7-8
j_gene: TRBJ1-5
len: 15

CDR3nt: TGTGCCAGCAGCCTAGGGGAGCCCAGCTCCTACGAGCAGTACTTC
CDR3aa: CASSLGEPSSYEQYF
d_gene: .
v_gene: TRBV11-2
j_gene: TRBJ2-7
len: 15

CDR3nt: TGTGCCAGCAGTTTATCCCATAAACCCGGGACAGGCAGGCACTTC
CDR3aa: CASSLSHKPGTGRHF
d_gene: TRBD1
v_gene: TRBV27
j_gene: TRBJ2-4
len: 15

CDR3nt: TGCGCCAGCAGCCAGGAACAGGCTTCCCGTCAGTACTTC
CDR3aa: CASSQEQASRQYF
d_gene: .
v_gene: TRBV4-3
j_gene: TRBJ2-7
len: 13

CDR3nt: TGTGCCAGCAGCTCTAGAGGGCGCGATGAGCAGTTCTTC
CDR3aa: CASSSRGRDEQFF
d_gene: .
v_gene: TRBV5-4
j_gene: TRBJ2-1
len: 13

CDR3nt: TGTGCCAGCAGGGGACATGGACAGGGCAATCAGCCCCAGCATTTT
CDR3aa: CASRGHGQGNQPQHF
d_gene: TRBD1
v_gene: TRBV6-1
j_gene: TRBJ1-5
len: 15

CDR3nt: TGTGCCAGCAGTATCGATTCGGGCACTGAAGCTTTCTTT
CDR3aa: CASSIDSGTEAFF
d_gene: .
v_gene: TRBV28
j_gene: TRBJ1-1
len: 13

CDR3nt: TGTGCCAGCAGCTTCGACCCACGAGGAGGGGGCAGAGAGACCCAGTACTTC
CDR3aa: CASSFDPRGGGRETQYF
d_gene: .
v_gene: TRBV5-5
j_gene: TRBJ2-5
len: 17

CDR3nt: TGTGCCAGCAGTGGCCCCGGGGAGGGTAGCAATCAGCCCCAGCATTTT
CDR3aa: CASSGPGEGSNQPQHF
d_gene: .
v_gene: TRBV6-1
j_gene: TRBJ1-5
len: 16

CDR3nt: TGTGCCAGCAGCTTGGGACAGGGGGCGACAGATACGCAGTATTTT
CDR3aa: CASSLGQGATDTQYF
d_gene: TRBD1
v_gene: TRBV5-8
j_gene: TRBJ2-3
len: 15

CDR3nt: TGCGCCAGCAGCTTGGACGGGACAGCCATGAACACTGAAGCTTTCTTT
CDR3aa: CASSLDGTAMNTEAFF
d_gene: TRBD1
v_gene: TRBV5-1
j_gene: TRBJ1-1
len: 16

CDR3nt: TGTGCCAGCAGCTTAGATCCGGGATTCGCCGAGCAGTACTTC
CDR3aa: CASSLDPGFAEQYF
d_gene: .
v_gene: TRBV11-2
j_gene: TRBJ2-7
len: 14

CDR3nt: TGTGCCAGCAGACAGGATTACTATGCTAACTATGGCTACACCTTC
CDR3aa: CASRQDYYANYGYTF
d_gene: .
v_gene: TRBV27
j_gene: TRBJ1-2
len: 15

CDR3nt: TGTGCCAGCACAAGAGACAGGGGGTTAGGCGAGCAGTACTTC
CDR3aa: CASTRDRGLGEQYF
d_gene: TRBD1
v_gene: TRBV6-5
j_gene: TRBJ2-7
len: 14

CDR3nt: TGTGCCAGCTCACCTCCGGACTTCACCGGGGAGCTGTTTTTT
CDR3aa: CASSPPDFTGELFF
d_gene: .
v_gene: TRBV18
j_gene: TRBJ2-2
len: 14

CDR3nt: TGTGCCAGCTCACCCGGAGGACTGTCAGATACGCAGTATTTT
CDR3aa: CASSPGGLSDTQYF
d_gene: .
v_gene: TRBV18
j_gene: TRBJ2-3
len: 14

CDR3nt: TGTGCCAGCAGTGAACCCCTGACAGGCTACAATGAAAAACTGTTTTTT
CDR3aa: CASSEPLTGYNEKLFF
d_gene: .
v_gene: TRBV6-1
j_gene: TRBJ1-4
len: 16